This passage covers 17 T cell receptor beta chains from one sample sequenced in a study of tumor-infiltrating lymphocytes in primary liver carcinoma. Blood RNA was derived from unsorted whole blood, and germline DNA was extracted too. Making TCR beta cDNA involved approximately 520 ng total RNA and a constant-region primer. Employing slightly modified ARM-PCR, three nested multiplex PCR rounds were run, and these gave rise to the TCR beta libraries. Forward primers for TRBV1-TRBV30 and a C-beta reverse primer served the first two PCR rounds, at around 11 cycles each. TCRdb processed the multiplex PCR reads anew with MiXCR; each CDR3 protein has one entry. The table shows a few hundred thousand distinct CDR3 sequences, with 45% to 70% occurring only once. Sequenced: peripheral blood. These receptors were taken from a woman aged 30 to 39 with primary liver carcinoma and hepatitis B virus infection.

A note on this clonotype: The junction and the germline gene differ at one end; a read error may be behind it. This chain connects TRBV4-1 to TRBJ2-7, with D possibly being TRBD1 or TRBD2 (5 bases each). The CDR3 spans 15 residues. Germline V gene sequence: CDR1 MGHRA, CDR2 YSYEKL. The CDR3, as DNA: TGCGCCAGCAACCAACTCGAGGGACCCTCCTACGAGCAGTACTTC. It codes for CASNQLEGPSYEQYF.

To note about this clonotype: The conserved final phenylalanine or tryptophan is absent from the CDR3, which likely points to a read error. The limits of the CDR3 on the DNA are not certain, so only TCRdb's listed CDR3 is given. The V and J genes are TRBV11-2 and TRBJ2-1. The CDR3 is 12 amino acids in total, end residues counted. Looked up from germline, CDR1 is SGHAT and CDR2 is FQNNGV. CDR3 residues: CASSLDRGELFS.

This clonotype was counted a single time. This may arise from a read error, as a much more abundant clone is one base away. The chain couples TRBV10-2 to TRBJ1-2; no clear D. V was trimmed by 4 bases and J by 4 bases, leaving 7 bases between them. The CDR3 covers 12 residues. Germline CDR1 is WSHSY and CDR2 is SAAADI. This CDR3 reads CASSGQPYGYTF. The CDR3 nucleotides are TGCGCCAGCAGTGGGCAGCCCTATGGCTACACCTTC.

This clonotype appeared many times. The rearrangement uses TRBV14 and TRBJ2-1; 12 bases are a match to TRBD2. CDR3 length equals 17 residues. The junction had 9 bases not matched to a gene; V was cut back by 1 base and J by 8 bases. CDR1 is SGHDN, CDR2 FVKESK, per germline. This chain's CDR3 is CASSQAASGRAFHEQFF. DNA for the CDR3: TGTGCCAGCAGCCAAGCCGCTAGCGGGAGGGCCTTCCATGAGCAGTTCTTC.

Comment on this clonotype: Its ends do not fully match the called genes, so a read error is possible. This chain links TRBV4-1 with TRBJ2-6; D is perhaps TRBD2 (5 bases). Germline values: CDR1 MGHRA, CDR2 YSYEKL. The CDR3 runs to 16 residues. The CDR3 DNA is TGCGTCAGCAGCCCCTTTGAGAGGGCTGGGGCCAACGTCCTGACTTTC. Protein sequence: CVSSPFERAGANVLTF.

Only a few counts were recorded for this clonotype. Being one base from a much bigger clone, this may be a read error. The rearrangement joins TRBV11-3 to TRBJ2-1; 8 bases fit TRBD2. The germline V gene has CDR1 SGHNT and CDR2 YENEEA. This CDR3 region has 15 residues. After removal of 3 bases from V and 8 bases from J, the junction contained 9 bases not matched to a gene. The CDR3 here is CASSFSGRNYDEQFF. The CDR3 coding sequence is TGTGCCAGCAGCTTCAGCGGGAGAAATTACGATGAGCAGTTCTTC. Full variable domain (rest looked up from reference TRBV11-3 and TRBJ2-1): EAGVVQSPRYKIIEKKQPVAFWCNPISGHNTLYWYLQNLGQGPELLIRYENEEAVDDSQLPKDRFSAERLKGVDSTLKIQPAELGDSAVYLCASSFSGRNYDEQFFGPGTRLTVL.

This clonotype was observed a few times. The V gene is TRBV12-3 or TRBV12-4, the J gene TRBJ1-1, with D maybe TRBD1 (6 bases). V was clipped by 7 bases and J by 2 bases, with 11 bases between them. The CDR3 has 13 amino acids. The CDR3 bases are TGTGCCAGCACCCCGACAGGTAACACTGAAGCTTTCTTT. Translation gives CASTPTGNTEAFF.

Concerning this clonotype: A much larger clone lies one base from this, so it may be a read error. V gene TRBV29-1 combines with J gene TRBJ2-2; 9 bases are shared with TRBD2. CDR3 length: 12 residues. The germline V gene encodes CDR1 SQVTM and CDR2 ANQGSEA. J gave up 10 bases and V 6 bases, and 6 bases lay outside the gene matches. CDR3 nucleotides: TGCAGCGTAGTAGCGGGAGCCGAGGAGCTGTTTTTT. It codes for CSVVAGAEELFF.

A word on this clonotype: A clone one base away is much larger, so this may be a read error. The chain links TRBV6-5 to TRBJ2-1; no definite D call. Per germline, CDR1 MNHEY and CDR2 SVGAGI. This CDR3 is built from 12 residues. Written as DNA, the CDR3 is TGTACCAGCAGTTACGGCGTTAATGAGCAGTTCTTC. Translating it yields CTSSYGVNEQFF.

A word on this clonotype: The CDR3 does not end in the conserved phenylalanine or tryptophan, so this is likely a read error. The gene calls are TRBV11-2 and TRBJ2-7; 7 bases line up with TRBD2. The CDR3 spans 14 residues. The germline CDR1 and CDR2 sequences are SGHAT and FQNNGV. CDR3 protein: CANSLLAGPYEQYL. In nucleotides, the CDR3 is TGTGCCAACAGCTTATTAGCGGGCCCCTACGAGCAGTACTTA.

V is TRBV28 and J is TRBJ1-1; D is ambiguous. This CDR3 is 16 amino acids long. Germline CDR1 MDHEN, CDR2 SYDVKM. Trimming took off 7 bases at V and 2 bases at J, with 20 bases between the two ends. DNA of the CDR3: TGTGCCAGCAAAAGGTCAGGAGCCGAACTAAACACTGAAGCTTTCTTT. It translates to CASKRSGAELNTEAFF.

This clonotype has just a few counts. The V call is TRBV7-8, the J call TRBJ1-2; D possibly corresponds to TRBD1 (6 bases). Germline CDR1 is SGHVS and CDR2 is FQNEAQ. The V gene lost 4 bases and the J gene lost 5 bases, with 14 bases spanning the gap. There are 14 residues in the CDR3. The chain's CDR3 is CASSYTGIPYGYTF. The CDR3 DNA reads as TGTGCCAGCAGCTACACAGGGATCCCATATGGCTACACCTTC.

The J gene is TRBJ1-5, the V gene TRBV28, with 9 bases that match TRBD1. This CDR3 has 14 residues. Germline V gene lookup returns CDR1 MDHEN and CDR2 SYDVKM. The J segment lost 6 bases and the V segment lost 6 bases, leaving 6 bases of the junction unmatched. The CDR3 here is CASSPDRGGQPQHF. In DNA form, the CDR3 reads TGTGCCAGCAGCCCGGACAGGGGAGGTCAGCCCCAGCATTTT.

On this clonotype itself: A much bigger clone sits one base away, suggesting this may be a read error. The chain has TRBV4-2 and TRBJ2-2, with 11 bases fitting TRBD2. V trimming: 2 bases; J trimming: 4 bases; junction bases outside the gene matches: 6. Germline V lookup: CDR1 LGHNA, CDR2 YNFKEQ. The CDR3 covers 17 residues. This CDR3 reads CASSQNRTSGGTGELFF. CDR3 nucleotides: TGTGCCAGCAGCCAAAATCGAACTAGCGGGGGCACCGGGGAGCTGTTTTTT.

Points on this clonotype: A much larger clone sits a single nucleotide away, making a read error possible. V gene TRBV4-1 combines with J gene TRBJ1-4, with a tentative D call TRBD1 (5 bases). The CDR3 runs to 15 residues. V lost 5 bases to trimming and J lost 0 bases, with 10 bases between them. CDR1 MGHRA and CDR2 YSYEKL come from the germline V gene. CDR3 bases: TGCGCCAGCAGCGGGGGGGTGGCAACTAATGAAAAACTGTTTTTT. This gives the protein CASSGGVATNEKLFF.

This clonotype was seen only a few times. The J gene is TRBJ1-4, the V gene TRBV6-5; no definite D call. The CDR3 length is 18 residues. The V gene lost 4 bases and the J gene lost 6 bases, with 24 bases spanning the gap. Germline CDR1 is MNHEY and CDR2 is SVGAGI. CDR3 sequence reads: CASSLRGGTHTIDEKLFF. In DNA form, the CDR3 reads TGTGCCAGCAGTTTGCGAGGCGGTACGCACACAATAGATGAAAAACTGTTTTTT.

The chain uses TRBV12-3 or TRBV12-4 and TRBJ1-1; 9 bases line up with TRBD1. V lost 5 bases to trimming and J lost 5 bases; unmatched junction nucleotides: 15. This CDR3 region has 17 residues. CDR3 in DNA: TGTGCCAGCAGTCCCCTATCTCCATACAGGGGGCAGACTGAAGCTTTCTTT. Its protein is CASSPLSPYRGQTEAFF.